These 11 T cell receptor beta chains share one sample of origin, sequenced in a study of blood T cells in healthy people across ages. Together with a sample-barcoded 5' primer, a J-beta primer mix was included in a second PCR lasting roughly 6 to 12 cycles. TCRdb re-called the 5' RACE reads with MiXCR, one entry per CDR3 protein. The data contain some 850,000 distinct CDR3 sequences, about 26% of them singletons. The same sample was also used in a study of T cells of mothers and their children.

What was sequenced was blood. These receptors all stem from a boy aged 5 to 17 in good health.

This clonotype has only a few counts. The rearrangement joins TRBV24-1 to TRBJ2-2; 8 positions match TRBD1. The CDR3 sequence is 14 residues long. The V gene's germline CDR1 is KGHDR and CDR2 SFDVKD. V shed 4 bases, J shed 6 bases, and the junction held 3 bases outside the gene matches. The CDR3 nucleotides read TGTGCCACCAGTGACCCGACAGGGGCCGGGGAGCTGTTTTTT. Translated: CATSDPTGAGELFF.

The chain is built from TRBV2 and TRBJ1-1; D not resolved. Germline V lookup: CDR1 SNHLY, CDR2 FYNNEI. Trimming cost V 3 bases and J 0 bases, with 5 bases left between them. CDR3 length: 13 residues. This CDR3 is CASSDYMNTEAFF. The CDR3 DNA reads as TGTGCCAGCAGTGACTACATGAACACTGAAGCTTTCTTT.

The V and J genes are TRBV29-1 and TRBJ2-5, with 8 bases that match TRBD2. TRBJ2-7 explains the end of the DNA better; the J call may be wrong. CDR3 size: 14 residues. Per the germline V gene, CDR1 is SQVTM and CDR2 is ANQGSEA. CDR3 DNA sequence: TGCAGCGTTGACGAAGCGGGGGTCACCTACGAGCAGTACTTC. Translation: CSVDEAGVTYEQYF.

The chain has TRBV29-1 and TRBJ2-7; 11 positions match TRBD1. There are 12 residues in the CDR3. The germline gives CDR1 SQVTM, CDR2 ANQGSEA. With 4 bases clipped from V and 6 bases from J, the junction kept 2 bases outside the gene matches. CDR3 in amino acids: CSVVGTGGEQYF. Written as DNA, the CDR3 is TGCAGCGTTGTGGGGACAGGGGGCGAGCAGTACTTC.

This clonotype was recorded a few times. The V gene is TRBV5-1, the J gene TRBJ2-5; 10 bases match TRBD2. The CDR3 runs to 13 residues. Germline V gives CDR1 SGHRS, CDR2 YFSETQ. The trim removed 7 bases at V and 2 bases at J, leaving 2 bases unmatched. DNA for the CDR3: TGCGCCAGCGGTAGCGGGGGGCAAGAGACCCAGTACTTC. Encoded protein: CASGSGGQETQYF.

This clonotype came up a few times. The junction departs from germline at one end; a sequencing error may be responsible. The chain uses TRBV11-2 and TRBJ2-2; D could derive from TRBD1 or TRBD2 (5 bases each). Per germline, CDR1 SGHAT and CDR2 FQNNGV. This CDR3 spans 13 amino acids. The DNA of the CDR3 is TGTGCCGGCAGCTTAGAGGGGTCCGGGGAGCTGTTTTTT. Translating gives CAGSLEGSGELFF.

A few counts support this clonotype. V usage is TRBV29-1 and J usage is TRBJ2-7; 8 positions match TRBD1. The V segment lost 4 bases and the J segment 4 bases; nucleotides outside the gene matches: 6. The germline V gene encodes CDR1 SQVTM and CDR2 ANQGSEA. CDR3 length equals 13 residues. The CDR3 DNA reads as TGCAGCGTTGGACAGGGGAAGGGTTACGAGCAGTACTTC. It translates to CSVGQGKGYEQYF.

The genes are TRBV2 and TRBJ2-7; unclear D gene. CDR3 length equals 12 residues. Germline V CDR1 and CDR2: SNHLY, FYNNEI. Trimming left V 3 bases short and J 7 bases short, with 10 bases between. This CDR3 is CASSEVSLEQYF. In DNA form, the CDR3 reads TGTGCCAGCAGTGAGGTCAGCTTGGAGCAGTACTTC.

V usage is TRBV18 and J usage is TRBJ1-1; a weak D match, TRBD1 (5 bases). Germline CDR1 is KGHSH and CDR2 is LQKENI. This CDR3 has 13 residues. Trimming stripped 5 bases from V and 5 bases from J, with 12 bases between. The chain's CDR3 is CASSSSGLTEAFF. The CDR3 DNA is TGTGCCAGCTCAAGTTCAGGGCTGACTGAAGCTTTCTTT.

The chain links TRBV5-1 to TRBJ1-5; D not certain. V was shortened by 0 bases and J by 1 base, with 11 bases between the two germline ends. This CDR3 has 16 residues. Per germline, CDR1 SGHRS and CDR2 YFSETQ. CDR3 in DNA: TGCGCCAGCAGCTTGGAGGCGGGTGGAAGCAATCAGCCCCAGCATTTT. It encodes CASSLEAGGSNQPQHF.

This clonotype showed up just a few times. V and J are TRBV9 and TRBJ2-1; 10 bases align to TRBD2. Germline CDR1 and CDR2: SGDLS and YYNGEE. The CDR3 has 16 residues. V was clipped by 3 bases and J by 4 bases; unmatched bases: 7. The CDR3 sequence is CASSAGGLAFYNEQFF. The DNA of the CDR3 is TGTGCCAGCAGCGCCGGGGGACTAGCGTTTTACAATGAGCAGTTCTTC.